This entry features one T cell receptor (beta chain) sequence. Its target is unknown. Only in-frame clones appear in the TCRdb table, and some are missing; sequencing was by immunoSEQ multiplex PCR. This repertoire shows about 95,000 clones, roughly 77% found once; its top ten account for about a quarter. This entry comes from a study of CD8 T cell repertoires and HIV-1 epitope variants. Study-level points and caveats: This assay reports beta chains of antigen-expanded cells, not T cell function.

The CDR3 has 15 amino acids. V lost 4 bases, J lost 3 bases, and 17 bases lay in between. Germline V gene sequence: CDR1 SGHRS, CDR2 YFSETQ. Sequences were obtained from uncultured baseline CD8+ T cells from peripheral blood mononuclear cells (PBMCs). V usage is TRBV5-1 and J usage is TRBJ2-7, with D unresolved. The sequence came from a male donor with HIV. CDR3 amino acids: CASSPAGQDHYEQYF. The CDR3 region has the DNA TGCGCCAGCAGCCCGGCAGGCCAGGACCACTACGAGCAGTACTTC.